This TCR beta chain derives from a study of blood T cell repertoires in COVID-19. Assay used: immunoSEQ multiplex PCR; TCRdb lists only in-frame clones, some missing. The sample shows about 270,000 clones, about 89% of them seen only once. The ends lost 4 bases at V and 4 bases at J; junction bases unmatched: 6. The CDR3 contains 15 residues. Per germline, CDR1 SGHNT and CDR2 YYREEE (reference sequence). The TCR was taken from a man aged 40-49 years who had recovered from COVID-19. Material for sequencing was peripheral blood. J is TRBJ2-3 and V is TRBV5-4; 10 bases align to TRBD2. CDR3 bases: TGTGCCAGCAGCCAAAGCGGGGGGGCCTCAGATACGCAGTATTTT. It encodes CASSQSGGASDTQYF.